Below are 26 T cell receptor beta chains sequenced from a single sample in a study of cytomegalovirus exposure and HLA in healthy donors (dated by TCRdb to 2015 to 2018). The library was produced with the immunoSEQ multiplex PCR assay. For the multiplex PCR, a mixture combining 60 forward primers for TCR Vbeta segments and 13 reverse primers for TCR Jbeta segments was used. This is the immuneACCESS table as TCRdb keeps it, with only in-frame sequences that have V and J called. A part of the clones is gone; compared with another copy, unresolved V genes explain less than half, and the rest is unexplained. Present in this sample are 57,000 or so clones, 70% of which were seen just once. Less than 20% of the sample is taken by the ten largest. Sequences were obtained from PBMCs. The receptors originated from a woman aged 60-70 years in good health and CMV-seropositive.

The CDR3 nucleotides read TGTGCCACCAGCAGAGACTACTTAGGAACAGGGGCCGGGGCCAACGTCCTGACTTTC. Translated, it gives CATSRDYLGTGAGANVLTF. The chain combines TRBV15 with TRBJ2-6, with 7 nucleotides matching TRBD1. The V gene's germline CDR1 is LNHNV and CDR2 YYDKDF (reference sequence). The CDR3 consists of 19 residues. Unmatched junction bases numbered 12, after V lost 0 bases and J lost 4 bases.

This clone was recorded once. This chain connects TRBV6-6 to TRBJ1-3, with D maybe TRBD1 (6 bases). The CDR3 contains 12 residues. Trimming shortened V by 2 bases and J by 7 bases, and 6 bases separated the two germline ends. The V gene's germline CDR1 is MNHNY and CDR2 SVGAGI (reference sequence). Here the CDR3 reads CASSYQGNTIYF. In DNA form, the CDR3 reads TGTGCCAGCAGTTACCAGGGGAACACCATATATTTT.

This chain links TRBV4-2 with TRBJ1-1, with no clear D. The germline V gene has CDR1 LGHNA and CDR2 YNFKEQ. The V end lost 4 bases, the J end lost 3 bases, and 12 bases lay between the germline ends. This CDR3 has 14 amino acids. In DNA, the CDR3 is TGTGCCAGCAGCCCTCGGGAGCGGGACACTGAAGCTTTCTTT. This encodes CASSPRERDTEAFF.

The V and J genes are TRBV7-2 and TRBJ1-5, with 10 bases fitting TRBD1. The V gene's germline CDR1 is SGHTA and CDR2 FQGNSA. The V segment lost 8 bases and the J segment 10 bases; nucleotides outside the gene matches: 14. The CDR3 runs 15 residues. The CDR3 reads CASAPDRGQAGPQHF. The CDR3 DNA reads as TGTGCCAGCGCCCCCGACAGGGGGCAAGCAGGCCCCCAGCATTTT. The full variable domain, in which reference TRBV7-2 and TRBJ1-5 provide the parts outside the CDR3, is GAGVSQSPSNKVTEKGKDVELRCDPISGHTALYWYRQSLGQGLEFLIYFQGNSAPDKSGLPSDRFSAERTGGSVSTLTIQRTQQEDSAVYLCASAPDRGQAGPQHFGDGTRLSIL.

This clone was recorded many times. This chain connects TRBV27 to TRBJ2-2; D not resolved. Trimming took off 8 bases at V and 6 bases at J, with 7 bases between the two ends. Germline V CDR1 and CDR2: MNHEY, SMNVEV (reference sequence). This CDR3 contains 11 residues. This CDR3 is CASLTAGELFF. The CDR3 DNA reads TGTGCCAGCCTCACAGCCGGGGAGCTGTTTTTT.

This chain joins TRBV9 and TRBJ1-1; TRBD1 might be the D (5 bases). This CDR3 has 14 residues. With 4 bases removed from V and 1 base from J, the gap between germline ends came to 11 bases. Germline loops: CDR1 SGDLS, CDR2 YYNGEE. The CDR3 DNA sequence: TGTGCCAGCAGCCCGCGACAGACGAACACTGAAGCTTTCTTT. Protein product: CASSPRQTNTEAFF.

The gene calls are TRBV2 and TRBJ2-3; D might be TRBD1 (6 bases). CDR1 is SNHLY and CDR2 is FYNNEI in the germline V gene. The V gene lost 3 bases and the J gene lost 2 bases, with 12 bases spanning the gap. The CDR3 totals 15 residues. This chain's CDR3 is CASSDQGPNTDTQYF. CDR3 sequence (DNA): TGTGCCAGCAGTGATCAGGGGCCGAACACAGATACGCAGTATTTT.

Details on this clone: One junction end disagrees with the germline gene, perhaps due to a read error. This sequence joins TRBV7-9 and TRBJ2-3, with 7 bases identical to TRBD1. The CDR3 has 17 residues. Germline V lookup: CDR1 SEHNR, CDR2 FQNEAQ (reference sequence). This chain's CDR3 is CSSSLSDRVRGADTQYF. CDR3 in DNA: TGTTCCAGCAGCTTATCCGACAGGGTAAGAGGAGCGGATACGCAGTATTTT.

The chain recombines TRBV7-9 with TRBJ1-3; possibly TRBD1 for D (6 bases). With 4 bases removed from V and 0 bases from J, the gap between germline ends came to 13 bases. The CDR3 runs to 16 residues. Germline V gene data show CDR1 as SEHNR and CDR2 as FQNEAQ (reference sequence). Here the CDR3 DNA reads TGTGCCAGCAGCTCGAGGGACACTTACTCTGGAAACACCATATATTTT. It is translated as CASSSRDTYSGNTIYF.

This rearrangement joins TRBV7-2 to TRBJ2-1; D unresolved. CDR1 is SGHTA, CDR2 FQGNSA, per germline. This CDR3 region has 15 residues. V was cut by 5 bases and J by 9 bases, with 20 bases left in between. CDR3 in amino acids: CASSLHMAVSLEQFF. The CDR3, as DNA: TGTGCCAGCAGCCTCCATATGGCGGTGTCGCTTGAGCAGTTCTTC.

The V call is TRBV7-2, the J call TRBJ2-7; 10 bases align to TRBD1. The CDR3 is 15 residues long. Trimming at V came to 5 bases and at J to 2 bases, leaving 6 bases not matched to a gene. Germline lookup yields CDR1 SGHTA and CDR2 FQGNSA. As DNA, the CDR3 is TGTGCCAGCAGCCGTCTGGGGACAGGGGCCTACGAGCAGTACTTC. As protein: CASSRLGTGAYEQYF.

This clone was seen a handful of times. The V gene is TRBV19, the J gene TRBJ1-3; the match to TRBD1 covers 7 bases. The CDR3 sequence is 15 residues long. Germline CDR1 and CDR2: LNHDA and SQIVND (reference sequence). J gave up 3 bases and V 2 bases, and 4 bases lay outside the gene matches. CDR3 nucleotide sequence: TGTGCCAGTAGTATATCCGGGACAGATGGAAACACCATATATTTT. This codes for CASSISGTDGNTIYF.

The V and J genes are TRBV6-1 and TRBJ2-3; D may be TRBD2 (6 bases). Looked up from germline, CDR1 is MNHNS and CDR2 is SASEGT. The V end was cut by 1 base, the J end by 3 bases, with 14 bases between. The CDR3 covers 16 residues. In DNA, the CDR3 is TGTGCCAGCAGTGAAGTATCCCGGGGGAAGACAGATACGCAGTATTTT. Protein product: CASSEVSRGKTDTQYF.

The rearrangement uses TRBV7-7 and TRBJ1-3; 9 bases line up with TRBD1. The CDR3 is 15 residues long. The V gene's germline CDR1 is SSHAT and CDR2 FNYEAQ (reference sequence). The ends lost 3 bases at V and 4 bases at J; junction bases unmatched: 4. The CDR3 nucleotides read TGTGCCAGCAGCTTTGGGACAGGGACCGGAAACACCATATATTTT. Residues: CASSFGTGTGNTIYF.

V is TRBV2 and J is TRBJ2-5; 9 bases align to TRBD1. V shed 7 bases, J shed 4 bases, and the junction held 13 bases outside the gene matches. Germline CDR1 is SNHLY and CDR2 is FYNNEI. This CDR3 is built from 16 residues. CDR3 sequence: CASTSSGDRDGETQYF. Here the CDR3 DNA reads TGTGCCAGCACCTCGTCTGGGGACAGGGATGGAGAGACCCAGTACTTC. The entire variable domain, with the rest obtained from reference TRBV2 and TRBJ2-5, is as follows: EPEVTQTPSHQVTQMGQEVILRCVPISNHLYFYWYRQILGQKVEFLVSFYNNEISEKSEIFDDQFSVERPDGSNFTLKIRSTKLEDSAMYFCASTSSGDRDGETQYFGPGTRLLVL.

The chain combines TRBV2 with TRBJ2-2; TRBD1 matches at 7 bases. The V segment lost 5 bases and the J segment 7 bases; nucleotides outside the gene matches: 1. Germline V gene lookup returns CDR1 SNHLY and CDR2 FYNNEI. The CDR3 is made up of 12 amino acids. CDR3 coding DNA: TGTGCCAGCAGTACAGGGGTCGGGGAGCTGTTTTTT. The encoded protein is CASSTGVGELFF.

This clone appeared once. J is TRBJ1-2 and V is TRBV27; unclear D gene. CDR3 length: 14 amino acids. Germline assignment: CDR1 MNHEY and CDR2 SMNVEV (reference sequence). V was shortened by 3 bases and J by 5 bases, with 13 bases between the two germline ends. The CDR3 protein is CASSFAGQLYGYTF. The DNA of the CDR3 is TGTGCCAGCAGTTTTGCGGGCCAGCTTTATGGCTACACCTTC.

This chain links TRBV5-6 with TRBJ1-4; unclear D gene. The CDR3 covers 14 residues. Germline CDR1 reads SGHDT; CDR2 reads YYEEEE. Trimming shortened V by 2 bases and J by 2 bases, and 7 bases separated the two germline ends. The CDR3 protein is CASSFRGTNEKLFF. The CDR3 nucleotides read TGTGCCAGCAGCTTCCGAGGGACTAATGAAAAACTGTTTTTT.

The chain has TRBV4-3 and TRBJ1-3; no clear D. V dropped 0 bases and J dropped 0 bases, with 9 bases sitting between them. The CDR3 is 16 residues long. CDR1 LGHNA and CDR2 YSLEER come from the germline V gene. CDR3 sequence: CASSQDFRSSGNTIYF. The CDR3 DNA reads TGCGCCAGCAGCCAAGATTTTCGGAGCTCTGGAAACACCATATATTTT.

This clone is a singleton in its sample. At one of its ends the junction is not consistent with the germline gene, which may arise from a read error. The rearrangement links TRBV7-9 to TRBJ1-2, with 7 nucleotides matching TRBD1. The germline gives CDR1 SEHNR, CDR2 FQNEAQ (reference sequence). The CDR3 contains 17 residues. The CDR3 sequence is CSSSLGRGAQGNYGYTF. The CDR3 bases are TGTTCCAGCAGCTTAGGGCGCGGGGCACAGGGGAACTATGGCTACACCTTC.

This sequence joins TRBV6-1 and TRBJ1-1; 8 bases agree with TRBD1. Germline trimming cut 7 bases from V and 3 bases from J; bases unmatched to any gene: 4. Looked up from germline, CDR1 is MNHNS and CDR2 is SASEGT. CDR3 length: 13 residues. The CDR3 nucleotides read TGTGCCAGCAAAGGACAGGGCGACACTGAAGCTTTCTTT. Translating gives CASKGQGDTEAFF.

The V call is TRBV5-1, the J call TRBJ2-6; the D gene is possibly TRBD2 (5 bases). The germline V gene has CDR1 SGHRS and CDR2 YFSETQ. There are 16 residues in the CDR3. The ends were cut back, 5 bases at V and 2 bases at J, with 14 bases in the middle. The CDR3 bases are TGCGCCAGCAGGCAAGGGCTCGGGGCTGGGGCCAACGTCCTGACTTTC. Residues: CASRQGLGAGANVLTF.

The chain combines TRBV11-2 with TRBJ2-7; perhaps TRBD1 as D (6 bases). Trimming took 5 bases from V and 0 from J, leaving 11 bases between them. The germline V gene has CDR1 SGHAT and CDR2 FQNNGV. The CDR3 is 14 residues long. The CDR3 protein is CASSVTTGSYEQYF. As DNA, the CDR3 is TGTGCCAGCAGCGTAACGACAGGCTCCTACGAGCAGTACTTC.

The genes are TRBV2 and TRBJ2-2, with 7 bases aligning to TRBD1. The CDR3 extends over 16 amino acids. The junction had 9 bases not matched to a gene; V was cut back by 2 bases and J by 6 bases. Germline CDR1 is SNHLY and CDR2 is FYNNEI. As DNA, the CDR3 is TGTGCCAGCAGTGAACCACAGGGGCCCAATCCCGGGGAGCTGTTTTTT. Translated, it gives CASSEPQGPNPGELFF.

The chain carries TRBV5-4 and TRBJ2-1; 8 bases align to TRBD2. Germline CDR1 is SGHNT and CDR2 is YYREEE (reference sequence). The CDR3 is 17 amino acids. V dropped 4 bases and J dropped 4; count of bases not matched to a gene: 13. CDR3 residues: CASSIPRGGHFYNEQFF. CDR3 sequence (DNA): TGTGCCAGCAGCATCCCCCGGGGGGGCCATTTTTACAATGAGCAGTTCTTC.

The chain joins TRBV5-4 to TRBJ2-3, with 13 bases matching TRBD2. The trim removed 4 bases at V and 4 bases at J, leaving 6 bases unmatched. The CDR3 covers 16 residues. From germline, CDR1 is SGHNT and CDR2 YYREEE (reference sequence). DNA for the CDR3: TGTGCCAGCAGCCCCCGACTAGCGGGGGGCGCAGATACGCAGTATTTT. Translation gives CASSPRLAGGADTQYF.